This T cell receptor (beta chain) was found in a study of blood T cell repertoires in COVID-19. Study context: Sites across the United States, Italy and Spain contributed samples from acute and convalescent COVID-19. In each case, the material was cDNA or gDNA derived from T cells, B-cell-depleted T cells, or PBMCs.

In germline, CDR1 is MDHEN, CDR2 SYDVKM. The length of the CDR3 is 11 residues. Original methodology: Estimation of nucleated cell counts was performed using reference gene primer amplification. The method was immunoSEQ multiplex PCR; TCRdb's version includes in-frame clones alone and lacks a portion of them. The DNA gave D and trimming, while V, J and clone size come from that table. The sample lists about 180,000 clones, 80% to 90% occurring once. In the case of this clone: A junction boundary mismatches the germline segment, possibly from a read error.

The gene calls are TRBV28 and TRBJ2-1, with 7 bases that match TRBD1. Input material: peripheral blood. The clonotype was recovered from a man aged 55-75 years with acute or convalescent COVID-19. The DNA for the CDR3 is TGTGCCAGCAGTGTCGACAGGGAAGCGATCTTC. This translates into CASSVDREAIF.